This is a list of T cell receptor beta chains from one sample in a study of blood T cells in healthy people across ages. TCRdb analysed the 5' RACE reads with MiXCR anew, one entry per CDR3 protein. The table has about 800,000 distinct CDR3 sequences, around 25% seen once; the top ten hold 3.7%. The same sample was also studied in work on T cells of mothers and their children.

The specimen sequenced was blood. The receptor set was obtained from a boy younger than 18 in good health. Both conserved end residues are part of each CDR3. Fields, in order: D gene, J gene, V gene, CDR3 protein. The D gene is left open where the match is weak.

d_gene: TRBD2
j_gene: TRBJ2-3
v_gene: TRBV28
CDR3aa: CASRKIPGLADTDTQYF

d_gene: TRBD1
j_gene: -
v_gene: TRBV29-1
CDR3aa: CSVGAGGDYEQYF

d_gene: TRBD2
j_gene: TRBJ2-5
v_gene: TRBV7-2
CDR3aa: CASSLGTSGQGRAQYF

d_gene: -
j_gene: TRBJ1-2
v_gene: TRBV4-1
CDR3aa: CASSRTANYGYTF

d_gene: -
j_gene: TRBJ1-2
v_gene: TRBV20-1
CDR3aa: CSASTLQGIRGYTF

d_gene: -
j_gene: TRBJ2-5
v_gene: TRBV30
CDR3aa: CAWSAGYQETQYF

d_gene: -
j_gene: TRBJ2-2
v_gene: TRBV27
CDR3aa: CATGIPPNTGELFF

d_gene: -
j_gene: TRBJ2-7
v_gene: TRBV4-2
CDR3aa: CASRREQGTFYEQYF

d_gene: -
j_gene: TRBJ2-7
v_gene: TRBV4-3
CDR3aa: CASSQDVRGSEQYF

d_gene: TRBD1
j_gene: TRBJ2-7
v_gene: TRBV25-1
CDR3aa: CASSAGQEITYEQYF

d_gene: -
j_gene: TRBJ1-5
v_gene: TRBV6-2/TRBV6-3
CDR3aa: CASRLDNQPQHF

d_gene: -
j_gene: TRBJ1-1
v_gene: TRBV27
CDR3aa: CASIGGLTEAFF

d_gene: -
j_gene: TRBJ1-2
v_gene: TRBV10-3
CDR3aa: CAISESKDRNSYSNPNYGYTF

d_gene: -
j_gene: TRBJ2-3
v_gene: TRBV5-4
CDR3aa: CASSGPADTQYF

d_gene: TRBD2
j_gene: TRBJ2-1
v_gene: TRBV4-1
CDR3aa: CASSQYPLAGVFSEQFF

d_gene: -
j_gene: TRBJ2-3
v_gene: TRBV3-1
CDR3aa: CASSQDSPDTQYF

d_gene: TRBD2
j_gene: TRBJ2-1
v_gene: TRBV3-1
CDR3aa: CASSLGGTRGNEQFF

d_gene: TRBD2
j_gene: TRBJ2-1
v_gene: TRBV10-2
CDR3aa: CASIPPGTSGGLFSYNEQFF

d_gene: -
j_gene: TRBJ2-4
v_gene: TRBV12-3/TRBV12-4
CDR3aa: CASSSRTGQLAKNIQYF

d_gene: TRBD2
j_gene: TRBJ2-5
v_gene: TRBV3-1
CDR3aa: CASSQGSGLYQETQYF

d_gene: -
j_gene: TRBJ1-6
v_gene: TRBV6-2/TRBV6-3
CDR3aa: CASSYSEGMRNSPLHF

d_gene: -
j_gene: TRBJ1-1
v_gene: TRBV18
CDR3aa: CASSPSAGGTEAFF

d_gene: -
j_gene: TRBJ2-3
v_gene: TRBV6-1
CDR3aa: CASSESGFTDTQYF

d_gene: TRBD1
j_gene: TRBJ2-5
v_gene: TRBV30
CDR3aa: CAWSTGQGGLEYF

d_gene: -
j_gene: TRBJ2-5
v_gene: TRBV29-1
CDR3aa: CSGAGLGSGETQCF

d_gene: -
j_gene: TRBJ1-2
v_gene: TRBV5-1
CDR3aa: CASGPGRLANYGYTF

d_gene: -
j_gene: TRBJ2-5
v_gene: TRBV20-1
CDR3aa: CSAREGYETQYF

d_gene: -
j_gene: TRBJ1-2
v_gene: TRBV7-9
CDR3aa: CASSSPTDGYTF

d_gene: -
j_gene: TRBJ2-7
v_gene: TRBV4-1
CDR3aa: CASSQERPYEQYF

d_gene: -
j_gene: TRBJ2-1
v_gene: TRBV5-1
CDR3aa: CASSLGDSPRSSYNEQFF

d_gene: -
j_gene: TRBJ2-3
v_gene: TRBV9
CDR3aa: CASSVEGGVFTDTQYF

d_gene: -
j_gene: TRBJ1-2
v_gene: TRBV27
CDR3aa: CASSLSGFNYGYTF

d_gene: -
j_gene: TRBJ1-2
v_gene: TRBV9
CDR3aa: CASSSRGRRDGYTF

d_gene: TRBD1
j_gene: TRBJ2-7
v_gene: TRBV29-1
CDR3aa: CSVANPDRVYEQYF

d_gene: -
j_gene: TRBJ2-5
v_gene: TRBV6-1
CDR3aa: CASSEERGQYF

d_gene: -
j_gene: TRBJ2-1
v_gene: TRBV29-1
CDR3aa: CSVGPRGVEQFF

d_gene: -
j_gene: TRBJ2-7
v_gene: TRBV7-2
CDR3aa: CASSLMDASYEQYF

d_gene: TRBD1
j_gene: TRBJ1-1
v_gene: TRBV2
CDR3aa: CASRDRGGMNTEAFF

d_gene: -
j_gene: TRBJ2-1
v_gene: TRBV10-3
CDR3aa: CAISEGDSYNEQFF

d_gene: -
j_gene: TRBJ2-7
v_gene: TRBV5-1
CDR3aa: CASSLGSVLDEQYF

d_gene: TRBD2
j_gene: TRBJ2-1
v_gene: TRBV12-3/TRBV12-4
CDR3aa: CASSSLAGVNEQFF

d_gene: -
j_gene: TRBJ1-4
v_gene: TRBV7-8
CDR3aa: CASSLFSSANEKLFF

d_gene: TRBD1
j_gene: -
v_gene: TRBV15
CDR3aa: CATSRVQPWDRDYEQYF

d_gene: TRBD2
j_gene: TRBJ2-3
v_gene: TRBV28
CDR3aa: CASTRGGNTDTQYF

d_gene: -
j_gene: TRBJ2-3
v_gene: TRBV12-3/TRBV12-4
CDR3aa: CASSFAETDTQYF

d_gene: TRBD1
j_gene: TRBJ1-5
v_gene: TRBV10-3
CDR3aa: CAISDRDRGAQPQHF

d_gene: -
j_gene: TRBJ2-1
v_gene: TRBV29-1
CDR3aa: CSVDPSGEQFF

d_gene: -
j_gene: TRBJ2-5
v_gene: TRBV20-1
CDR3aa: CSARDVRALSGETQYF

d_gene: -
j_gene: TRBJ2-5
v_gene: TRBV28
CDR3aa: CASSPDRRVQETQHF

d_gene: -
j_gene: TRBJ2-5
v_gene: TRBV6-1
CDR3aa: CASSEGIAGGETQYF

d_gene: TRBD1
j_gene: TRBJ2-1
v_gene: TRBV12-5
CDR3aa: CASGLDLTGVNEQFF

d_gene: -
j_gene: TRBJ2-1
v_gene: TRBV20-1
CDR3aa: CSPVQGIPDTQYF

d_gene: -
j_gene: TRBJ2-7
v_gene: TRBV7-2
CDR3aa: CASSEEGTRREQYF